These T cell receptor beta chains were read from a single sample in a study of CD4 and CD8 cells across lung adenocarcinoma regions. TCRdb passed the PCR reads through MiXCR, listing each CDR3 protein once. The sample has about 25,000 distinct CDR3 sequences; more than 40% are singletons. Sequenced sample: CD8+ T cells from the center of a lung tumor. Source of these receptors: a male donor with lung adenocarcinoma. The CD4 and CD8 labels of this study may be unreliable. CDR3s include the opening cysteine and the closing phenylalanine or tryptophan. A D gene is named only where the DNA matches it firmly. Only some rows state a clone size, as once, few, many or a class for expanded clones.

V gene: TRBV15; D gene: NA; J gene: TRBJ2-7; clone size: many; CDR3 DNA: TGTGCCACCAGCAGAGACGGGGAGCAGTACTTC; CDR3 protein: CATSRDGEQYF
V gene: TRBV23-1; D gene: TRBD1; J gene: TRBJ1-4; clone size: NA; CDR3 DNA: TGCGCCAGCAGTCACCTTCTTCGACAGGGTGTTTGTGCTAATGAAAAACTGTTTTTT; CDR3 protein: CASSHLLRQGVCANEKLFF
V gene: TRBV6-5; D gene: NA; J gene: TRBJ2-3; clone size: NA; CDR3 DNA: TGTGCCAGCAGTTACTCCGAAAATACGCAGTATTTC; CDR3 protein: CASSYSENTQYF
V gene: TRBV20-1; D gene: TRBD1; J gene: TRBJ2-5; clone size: few; CDR3 DNA: TGCAGTGCTTCTCGACAGGGGGGTTCCCAAGAGACCCAGTACTTC; CDR3 protein: CSASRQGGSQETQYF
V gene: TRBV7-6; D gene: TRBD2; J gene: TRBJ2-3; clone size: many; CDR3 DNA: TGTGCCAGCAGCTTAGGACCGGGAGGGCCAGATACGCAGTATTTT; CDR3 protein: CASSLGPGGPDTQYF
V gene: TRBV10-1; D gene: TRBD2; J gene: TRBJ2-7; clone size: NA; CDR3 DNA: TGCGCCACGCAGACTAGCGTGACCTACGAGCAGTACTTC; CDR3 protein: CATQTSVTYEQYF
V gene: TRBV20-1; D gene: NA; J gene: TRBJ2-3; clone size: NA; CDR3 DNA: TGTAGTGCTAGGGGGCGACGGGGGCTAGACACAGATACCCAGTATTTC; CDR3 protein: CSARGRRGLDTDTQYF
V gene: TRBV6-1; D gene: NA; J gene: TRBJ1-2; clone size: medium-sized; CDR3 DNA: TGTGCCAGCAGTGAAGCCCAGGCGGGGCTGTATGGCTACACCTTC; CDR3 protein: CASSEAQAGLYGYTF
V gene: TRBV6-1; D gene: TRBD2; J gene: TRBJ2-3; clone size: NA; CDR3 DNA: TGTGTGAGCCGCGTAGCGGGGCCGGGGGCCAAAAACACGCAGTATTTC; CDR3 protein: CVSRVAGPGAKNTQYF
V gene: TRBV28; D gene: NA; J gene: TRBJ2-7; clone size: NA; CDR3 DNA: TGTGCCAGCAGTTCGGGCGAGTACGAGCAGTACTTC; CDR3 protein: CASSSGEYEQYF
V gene: TRBV10-3; D gene: NA; J gene: TRBJ2-1; clone size: many; CDR3 DNA: TGTGCCATCAGTGAGTATACGGGTTACAATGAGCAGTTCTTC; CDR3 protein: CAISEYTGYNEQFF
V gene: TRBV6-1; D gene: TRBD2; J gene: TRBJ2-5; clone size: NA; CDR3 DNA: TGTGCTAGCGGGGAGGCCGGGGGCCGTGACCAGGAGACCCAGTACTTC; CDR3 protein: CASGEAGGRDQETQYF
V gene: TRBV10-3; D gene: TRBD2; J gene: TRBJ2-2; clone size: once; CDR3 DNA: TGTGCCATCAGTGAATGGGAGCGGGGAATGGGGACCGGGGAGCTGTTTTTT; CDR3 protein: CAISEWERGMGTGELFF
V gene: TRBV6-1; D gene: NA; J gene: TRBJ2-4; clone size: NA; CDR3 DNA: TGTGCCAGCAAAACGGGGCGGTGCGAGTCAGACATTCAGTACTTT; CDR3 protein: CASKTGRCESDIQYF
V gene: TRBV6-5; D gene: TRBD1; J gene: TRBJ2-7; clone size: many; CDR3 DNA: TGTGCCAGCAGTTACTCCGGGACAGGCTCCTACGAGCAGTACTTC; CDR3 protein: CASSYSGTGSYEQYF